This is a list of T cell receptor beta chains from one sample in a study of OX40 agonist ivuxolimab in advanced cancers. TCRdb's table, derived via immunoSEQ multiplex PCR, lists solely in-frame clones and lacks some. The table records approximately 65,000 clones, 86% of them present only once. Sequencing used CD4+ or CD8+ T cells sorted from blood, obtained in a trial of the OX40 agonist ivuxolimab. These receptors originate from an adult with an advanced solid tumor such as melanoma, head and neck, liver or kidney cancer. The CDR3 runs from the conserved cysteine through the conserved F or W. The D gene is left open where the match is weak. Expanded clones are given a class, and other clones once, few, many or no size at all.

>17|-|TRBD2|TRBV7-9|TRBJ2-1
CASSSRGTSGNLNEQFF
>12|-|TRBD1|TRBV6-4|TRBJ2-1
CASSDRGHEQFF
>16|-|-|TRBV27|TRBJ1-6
CASTTSGRSYNSPLHF
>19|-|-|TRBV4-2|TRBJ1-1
CASSQVGPGVFGLNTEAFF
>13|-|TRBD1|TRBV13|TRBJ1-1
CASSLGRGTEAFF
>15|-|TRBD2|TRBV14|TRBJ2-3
CASSQGLAIADTQYF
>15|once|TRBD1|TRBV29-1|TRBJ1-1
CSVSGTGGGYTEAFF
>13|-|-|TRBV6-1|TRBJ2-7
CASRVGVTYEQYF
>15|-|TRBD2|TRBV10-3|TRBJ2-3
CAIRLTSGSGDTQYF
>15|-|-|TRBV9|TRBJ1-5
CASSVGWEGNQPQHF
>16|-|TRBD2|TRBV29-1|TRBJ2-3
CSVEKSGGRAGDTQYF
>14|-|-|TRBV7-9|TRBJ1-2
CASSFENLNNGYTF
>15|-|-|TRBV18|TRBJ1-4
CASSPVRSGGEKLFF
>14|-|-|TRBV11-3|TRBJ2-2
CASSLGSLTGELFF
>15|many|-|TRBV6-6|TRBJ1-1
CASSAIGAMNTEAFF
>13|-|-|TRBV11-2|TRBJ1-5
CASSSQGDQPQHF
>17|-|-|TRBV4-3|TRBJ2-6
CASSHRRGGAGANVLTF
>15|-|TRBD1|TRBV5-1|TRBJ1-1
CASSLLQGAGTEAFF
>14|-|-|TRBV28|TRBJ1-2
CASSSGTSDTGYTF
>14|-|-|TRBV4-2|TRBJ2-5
CASSQEPGYETQYF
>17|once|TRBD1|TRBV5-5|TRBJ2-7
CASSLVSGTEIQGEQYF
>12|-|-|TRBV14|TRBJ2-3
CASSPSGNTQYF
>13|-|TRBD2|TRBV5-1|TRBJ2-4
CASSLSGEDIQYF
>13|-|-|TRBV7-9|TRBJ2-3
CASSFYGTDTQYF
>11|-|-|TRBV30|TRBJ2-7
CAWVRDGEQYF
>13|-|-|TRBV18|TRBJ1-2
CASSPSDNYGYTF
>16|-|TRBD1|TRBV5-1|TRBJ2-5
CASSGGGRGREETQYF
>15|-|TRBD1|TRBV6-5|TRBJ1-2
CASSLITGESYGYTF
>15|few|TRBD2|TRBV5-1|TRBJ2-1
CASSWLAGGTPEQFF
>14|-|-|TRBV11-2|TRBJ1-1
CASSLDGGLAEAFF